A single sample gave rise to the 21 T cell receptor beta chains below, sequenced in a study of blood T cell repertoires in COVID-19. Clones were sequenced by immunoSEQ multiplex PCR, and TCRdb holds only the in-frame ones, with some missing. This sample has under 150,000 clones, with 75% to 90% found just once. Sequenced input: peripheral blood. The receptors were gathered from a woman aged 55-69 years with COVID-19, enrolled during active disease.

The gene calls are TRBV6-5 and TRBJ1-1; D is possibly TRBD1 (6 bases). Germline CDR1 and CDR2: MNHEY and SVGAGI. This CDR3 comprises 14 residues. Between the trimmed V and J ends, which lost 5 bases and 4 bases, there was a span of 14 bases. The CDR3 loop is CASSSQGWGTEAFF. The CDR3 DNA is TGTGCCAGCAGTAGTCAGGGGTGGGGCACTGAAGCTTTCTTT.

The V and J genes are TRBV4-2 and TRBJ2-7; D unresolved. This CDR3 spans 12 amino acids. Per germline, CDR1 LGHNA and CDR2 YNFKEQ. Trimming took 3 bases from V and 4 from J, leaving 7 bases between them. The CDR3 DNA reads TGTGCCAGCAGCCAGACAAGGTACGAGCAGTACTTC. Translating gives CASSQTRYEQYF.

This chain joins TRBV10-3 and TRBJ1-5; D call uncertain. The V end lost 5 bases, the J end lost 9 bases, and 14 bases lay between the germline ends. The CDR3 loop spans 13 amino acids. From germline, CDR1 is ENHRY and CDR2 SYGVKD. The CDR3 here is CAISPNLFTPQHF. Written as DNA, the CDR3 is TGTGCCATCAGTCCCAACCTATTCACGCCCCAGCATTTT.

V and J are TRBV9 and TRBJ2-3; 12 nucleotides agree with TRBD1. V lost 4 bases and J lost 6; bases outside the gene matches: 9. Germline-derived CDR1 and CDR2 are SGDLS and YYNGEE. CDR3 length: 16 amino acids. CDR3 in amino acids: CASSPYGTGGADTQYF. The CDR3 region has the DNA TGTGCCAGCAGCCCTTACGGGACAGGGGGCGCGGATACGCAGTATTTT. The full variable domain, its missing parts supplied by reference TRBV9 and TRBJ2-3, is DSGVTQTPKHLITATGQRVTLRCSPRSGDLSVYWYQQSLDQGLQFLIQYYNGEERAKGNILERFSAQQFPDLHSELNLSSLELGDSALYFCASSPYGTGGADTQYFGPGTRLTVL.

V and J are TRBV19 and TRBJ1-2; D is possibly TRBD1 (5 bases). The V end was cut by 7 bases, the J end by 4 bases, with 16 bases between. The CDR3 is 14 amino acids. Germline loops: CDR1 LNHDA, CDR2 SQIVND (reference sequence). The CDR3 region is CASTPSGGSYGYTF. CDR3 nucleotides: TGTGCCAGTACCCCTTCTGGGGGGTCCTATGGCTACACCTTC.

This chain uses TRBV5-5 with TRBJ1-3; TRBD1 aligns across 7 bases. V shed 0 bases and J 2 bases; nucleotides not matched to a gene: 2. This CDR3 contains 15 residues. From germline, CDR1 is SGHKS and CDR2 YYEKEE (reference sequence). Here the CDR3 reads CASSLEDRAGNTIYF. In DNA form, the CDR3 reads TGTGCCAGCAGCTTGGAAGACAGGGCTGGAAACACCATATATTTT.

The chain's CDR3 is CASSPGQESNGYTF. CDR3 in DNA: TGCGCCAGCAGCCCAGGACAGGAAAGTAATGGCTACACCTTC. The chain couples TRBV4-1 to TRBJ1-2; 7 nucleotides line up with TRBD1. Germline-derived CDR1 and CDR2 are MGHRA and YSYEKL. The CDR3 covers 14 residues. Trimming removed 4 bases from V and 6 bases from J; junction bases left unmatched: 8.

The genes are TRBV11-2 and TRBJ2-5, with D possibly matching TRBD2 (5 bases). The germline V and J ends were trimmed by 1 base and 7 bases, with 10 bases remaining between them. The CDR3 spans 13 residues. Germline values: CDR1 SGHAT, CDR2 FQNNGV. The CDR3 here is CASSLASGGTQYF. DNA for the CDR3: TGTGCCAGCAGCTTAGCCAGCGGAGGGACCCAGTACTTC.

The rearrangement uses TRBV23-1 and TRBJ1-1, with D possibly TRBD1 on 5 matching bases. Being an ORF, TRBV23-1 has a function that is uncertain. Trimming took off 3 bases at V and 3 bases at J, with 8 bases between the two ends. The CDR3 spans 13 residues. DNA of the CDR3: TGCGCCAGCAGTCACGACAGAGACACTGAAGCTTTCTTT. Encoded protein: CASSHDRDTEAFF.

This clone was found once. The gene calls are TRBV23-1 and TRBJ1-1; D gene ambiguous. TRBV23-1 is sorted into the ORF group, with uncertain function. V was shortened by 0 bases and J by 5 bases, with 7 bases between the two germline ends. The CDR3 extends over 13 amino acids. This chain's CDR3 is CASSQSDGTEAFF. The CDR3 coding sequence is TGCGCCAGCAGTCAATCCGACGGGACTGAAGCTTTCTTT.

The chain combines TRBV24-1 with TRBJ1-5, with a tentative D call TRBD1 (5 bases). The CDR3 contains 13 residues. Germline V CDR1 and CDR2: KGHDR, SFDVKD. V shed 6 bases and J shed 1 base, with 6 bases lying between them. CDR3 DNA sequence: TGTGCCACCAGTAGGGGAAGCAATCAGCCCCAGCATTTT. It yields the protein CATSRGSNQPQHF.

The rearrangement joins TRBV28 to TRBJ1-6; D possibly corresponds to TRBD1 (5 bases). This CDR3 contains 16 residues. CDR1 is MDHEN, CDR2 SYDVKM, per germline. Trimming stripped 3 bases from V and 2 bases from J, with 11 bases between. CDR3 amino acids: CASSLASGAYNSPLHF. In DNA form, the CDR3 reads TGTGCCAGCAGTTTGGCTTCGGGGGCCTATAATTCACCCCTCCACTTT.

The chain is built from TRBV7-3 and TRBJ1-2; no firm D call. Germline assignment: CDR1 SGHTA and CDR2 FQGTGA. The CDR3 runs 18 residues. Trimming took 5 bases from V and 8 from J, leaving 30 bases between them. The CDR3 sequence is CASSPPGCRNCKSIGYTF. In DNA form, the CDR3 reads TGTGCCAGCAGCCCCCCGGGGTGCAGAAACTGTAAGTCGATCGGCTACACCTTC.

This clone was seen at least ten times. Other DNA sequences in the sample encode the same CDR3. V gene TRBV19 combines with J gene TRBJ1-1; 7 bases match TRBD1. Losses at the gene ends were 4 bases for V and 1 base for J; bases not matched to a gene: 3. This CDR3 is built from 14 residues. Germline V CDR1 and CDR2: LNHDA, SQIVND (reference sequence). This CDR3 is CASSSRQGNTEAFF. The DNA for the CDR3 is TGTGCCAGTAGTAGCCGACAGGGGAACACTGAAGCTTTCTTT.

The V gene is TRBV4-2, the J gene TRBJ1-2, with 7 bases fitting TRBD1. CDR1 is LGHNA and CDR2 is YNFKEQ in the germline V gene. J was trimmed by 0 bases and V by 1 base; bases with no gene match: 5. This CDR3 is 16 amino acids long. The DNA of the CDR3 is TGTGCCAGCAGCCAAGTAACAGGGGATACTAACTATGGCTACACCTTC. Its protein product is CASSQVTGDTNYGYTF.

The chain joins TRBV6-5 to TRBJ1-2, with D perhaps matching TRBD1 (5 bases). V was cut by 4 bases and J by 6 bases, with 15 bases left in between. CDR1 and CDR2 (germline): MNHEY, SVGAGI. The CDR3 length is 14 residues. In DNA, the CDR3 is TGTGCCAGCAGTTCCCTATGGGGGGGGGATGGCTACACCTTC. It is translated as CASSSLWGGDGYTF.

This chain joins TRBV3-1 (or the pseudogene TRBV3-2) and TRBJ2-5; TRBD2 matches at 10 bases. Losses at the gene ends were 4 bases for V and 5 bases for J; bases not matched to a gene: 10. Germline V gene sequence: CDR1 LGHDT, CDR2 YNNKEL (reference sequence). This CDR3 is 16 amino acids long. This CDR3 is CASSLKGLARGETQYF. The CDR3 DNA is TGTGCCAGCAGCCTGAAGGGACTAGCGAGGGGGGAGACCCAGTACTTC.

The chain combines TRBV9 with TRBJ1-1; perhaps TRBD1 as D (5 bases). V lost 3 bases, J lost 1 base, and 10 bases lay in between. CDR1 is SGDLS, CDR2 YYNGEE, per germline. CDR3 size: 14 residues. The DNA of the CDR3 is TGTGCCAGCAGCGAGAGGACAACGAACACTGAAGCTTTCTTT. Amino acids: CASSERTTNTEAFF.

J is TRBJ2-5 and V is TRBV24-1, with 8 bases identical to TRBD1. After removal of 4 bases from V and 2 bases from J, the junction contained 5 bases not matched to a gene. Germline loops: CDR1 KGHDR, CDR2 SFDVKD. The CDR3 covers 15 residues. The CDR3 loop reads CATSENRGVQETQYF. For the CDR3, the DNA is TGTGCCACCAGTGAGAACAGGGGGGTTCAAGAGACCCAGTACTTC.

V usage is TRBV18 and J usage is TRBJ2-1; 7 bases agree with TRBD2. Looked up from germline, CDR1 is KGHSH and CDR2 is LQKENI. The CDR3 runs to 13 residues. Trimming removed 0 bases from V and 10 bases from J; junction bases left unmatched: 3. The CDR3 sequence is CASSPPQGGEQFF. DNA of the CDR3: TGTGCCAGCTCACCACCGCAGGGAGGGGAGCAGTTCTTC.

DNA for the CDR3: TGCGCCAGCAGCCAACAGAGGACTGTTCCGGTGCACGAGCAGTACTTC. Its translation: CASSQQRTVPVHEQYF. The chain employs TRBV4-1 and TRBJ2-7; D is perhaps TRBD2 (5 bases). Deletions cut 2 bases from V and 5 bases from J, with 19 bases between. The CDR3 is made up of 16 amino acids. Germline CDR1 is MGHRA and CDR2 is YSYEKL.